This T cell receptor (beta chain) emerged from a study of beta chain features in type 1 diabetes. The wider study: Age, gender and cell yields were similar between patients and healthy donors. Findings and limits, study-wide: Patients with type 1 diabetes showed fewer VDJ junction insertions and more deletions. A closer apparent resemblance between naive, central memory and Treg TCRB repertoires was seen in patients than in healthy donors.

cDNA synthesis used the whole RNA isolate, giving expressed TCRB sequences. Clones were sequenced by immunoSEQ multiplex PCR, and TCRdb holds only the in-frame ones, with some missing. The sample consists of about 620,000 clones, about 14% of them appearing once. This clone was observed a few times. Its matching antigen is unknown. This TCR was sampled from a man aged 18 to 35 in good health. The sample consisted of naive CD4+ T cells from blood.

The chain's CDR3 is CASSPQTDTQYF. CDR3 sequence (DNA): TGTGCCAGTAGTCCGCAGACAGATACGCAGTATTTT. The chain carries TRBV19 and TRBJ2-3; D not resolved. This CDR3 comprises 12 residues. Trimming shortened V by 5 bases and J by 3 bases, and 6 bases separated the two germline ends. Germline lookup yields CDR1 LNHDA and CDR2 SQIVND (reference sequence).